What follows is one T cell receptor (beta chain) and its context. The data originate from a study of blood T cell repertoires in COVID-19. Study context: T cells, B-cell-depleted T cells, or PBMCs supplied cDNA or gDNA.

The data were produced by immunoSEQ multiplex PCR, yet TCRdb's version contains in-frame clones alone and is incomplete. The sample has under 50,000 clones; 85% to 95% are singletons. The sequenced sample consisted of peripheral blood. The source of this sequence is a man aged 55 to 70 with COVID-19, enrolled during active disease.

As DNA, the CDR3 is TGTGCCAGCAGCCAGGGGAGAGGGGGTGGGAGAAACACTGAAGCTTTCTTT. It codes for CASSQGRGGGRNTEAFF. V is TRBV3-1 (or the pseudogene TRBV3-2) and J is TRBJ1-1; weak D call: TRBD1 (6 bases). CDR1 and CDR2 (germline): LGHDT, YNNKEL (reference sequence). Between the trimmed V and J ends, which lost 3 bases and 2 bases, there was a span of 19 bases. CDR3 size: 17 residues.